What follows describes a single T cell receptor (beta chain). Amplification of TCR beta CDR3 regions was performed using RNA transcripts as template. The primer set for the first-round RT-PCR of the TCR CDR3 was HTBI. TCRdb reprocessed the multiplex PCR reads with MiXCR, giving one entry per CDR3 protein. Of more than 250,000 distinct CDR3 sequences listed, roughly 15% are singletons. Looked up from germline, CDR1 is SGHRS and CDR2 is YFSETQ. The junction had 4 bases not matched to a gene; V was cut back by 0 bases and J by 6 bases. The CDR3 has 15 amino acids. The data originate from a study of T cells in Graves' hyperthyroidism and ophthalmopathy. Each 10 ml fresh peripheral blood draw supplied the PBMCs.

The source is a woman aged 45 to 65 with Graves' hyperthyroidism that later progressed to Graves' ophthalmopathy. The rearrangement uses TRBV5-1 and TRBJ1-5, with TRBD1 identical over 9 bases. Input material: blood. The CDR3 DNA follows: TGCGCCAGCAGCTTGGCCGGACAGGGGCGTCAGCCCCAGCATTTT. Its protein product is CASSLAGQGRQPQHF.